A single sample gave rise to the 32 T cell receptor beta chains below, sequenced in a study of blood T cell repertoires in COVID-19. Clones were sequenced by immunoSEQ multiplex PCR, and TCRdb holds only the in-frame ones, with some missing. The table lists 35,000 to 55,000 clones, approximately 84% of them singletons. Specimen: peripheral blood. All receptors come from a woman in her 70s in a cohort sampled during active COVID-19.

Worth noting for this clone: Other nucleotide sequences in the sample specify the same CDR3. The chain combines TRBV10-2 with TRBJ1-5; D unresolved. The V gene's germline CDR1 is WSHSY and CDR2 SAAADI. The CDR3 totals 16 residues. V was shortened by 0 bases and J by 0 bases, with 9 bases between the two germline ends. The CDR3 sequence: CASSESPGNSNQPQHF. In nucleotides, the CDR3 is TGCGCCAGCAGTGAGTCACCAGGCAATAGCAATCAGCCCCAGCATTTT.

A single count supports this clone. It is likely a read error, because the conserved phenylalanine at the end of the CDR3 is missing. The limits of the CDR3 on the DNA are not certain, so only TCRdb's listed CDR3 is given. This chain links TRBV6-6 with TRBJ2-7; the table's D gene call, TRBD1, was not cross checked with the DNA. The CDR3 is 9 amino acids in total, end residues counted. CDR1 and CDR2 from the germline V gene are MNHNY and SVGAGI (reference sequence). The CDR3 here is CASRGRGLN.

This chain uses TRBV7-2 with TRBJ2-1; 13 positions agree with TRBD2. From germline, CDR1 is SGHTA and CDR2 FQGNSA. The CDR3 extends over 16 amino acids. V lost 2 bases, J lost 4 bases, and 2 bases stayed unmatched. CDR3 nucleotide sequence: TGTGCCAGCAGCTTACGGACTAGCGGGAGTTACAATGAGCAGTTCTTC. Protein product: CASSLRTSGSYNEQFF.

This sequence joins TRBV9 and TRBJ1-3, with D unclear. Per the germline V gene, CDR1 is SGDLS and CDR2 is YYNGEE. The ends were cut back, 2 bases at V and 2 bases at J, with 8 bases in the middle. The CDR3 consists of 14 residues. The CDR3: CASSVETTGNTIYF. The CDR3 DNA is TGTGCCAGCAGCGTCGAGACAACTGGAAACACCATATATTTT.

A remark on this clone: Other DNA sequences of this sample code for an identical CDR3. The chain employs TRBV7-8 and TRBJ2-2; D unclear. The CDR3 sequence is 11 residues long. CDR1 is SGHVS, CDR2 FQNEAQ, per germline. Trimming pared 5 bases from V and 8 bases from J, leaving 6 bases between. CDR3 protein: CASSPRGELFF. CDR3 nucleotide sequence: TGTGCCAGCAGCCCCCGTGGGGAGCTGTTTTTT.

The chain combines TRBV11-2 with TRBJ1-5; D gene uncertain. The CDR3 extends over 14 amino acids. Trimming cost V 5 bases and J 9 bases, with 17 bases left between them. The germline V gene encodes CDR1 SGHAT and CDR2 FQNNGV. In DNA form, the CDR3 reads TGTGCCAGCAGCCAGACCGCGGGTGGAGGGCCCCAGCATTTT. Translation: CASSQTAGGGPQHF.

The chain combines TRBV28 with TRBJ1-6; 7 bases are shared with TRBD1. CDR1 is MDHEN and CDR2 is SYDVKM in the germline V gene. The CDR3 has 15 amino acids. V gave up 3 bases and J gave up 7 bases; unmatched junction bases: 6. CDR3 residues: CASSLIKGANSPLHF. CDR3 sequence (DNA): TGTGCCAGCAGTTTGATCAAGGGGGCGAATTCACCCCTCCACTTT.

CDR3 bases: TGTGCCAGCATCAAAGGAGGACTAGCGGAATTCGAGCAGTTCTTC. This sequence encodes CASIKGGLAEFEQFF. The chain combines TRBV6-5 with TRBJ2-1; 10 positions match TRBD2. The CDR3 is 15 residues long. The V segment lost 7 bases and the J segment 10 bases; nucleotides outside the gene matches: 13. Germline assignment: CDR1 MNHEY and CDR2 SVGAGI.

This chain connects TRBV2 to TRBJ2-5; D perhaps matches TRBD2 (5 bases). This CDR3 has 12 residues. Per the germline V gene, CDR1 is SNHLY and CDR2 is FYNNEI. V was clipped by 4 bases and J by 4 bases, with 7 bases between them. The CDR3 region has the DNA TGTGCCAGCAGTGTTGGGAGAGAGACCCAGTACTTC. Its translation: CASSVGRETQYF.

V usage is TRBV28 and J usage is TRBJ2-1, with 15 bases identical to TRBD2. Germline V CDR1 and CDR2: MDHEN, SYDVKM. After removal of 4 bases from V and 10 bases from J, the junction contained 11 bases not matched to a gene. The CDR3 sequence is 17 residues long. This CDR3 reads CASSSPPGLAGGGEQFF. In nucleotides, the CDR3 is TGTGCCAGCAGTTCCCCACCGGGACTAGCGGGAGGAGGGGAGCAGTTCTTC.

The chain employs TRBV5-4 and TRBJ2-1; 10 bases line up with TRBD2. V trimming: 4 bases; J trimming: 6 bases; junction bases outside the gene matches: 10. From germline, CDR1 is SGHNT and CDR2 YYREEE (reference sequence). The CDR3 sequence is 16 residues long. CDR3 region: CASSPRTSGKRNEQFF. Here the CDR3 DNA reads TGTGCCAGCAGCCCCCGTACTAGCGGGAAGCGCAATGAGCAGTTCTTC.

As to this clone: This CDR3 is also generated by other DNA sequences in the sample. The chain links TRBV5-1 to TRBJ1-1; no firm D call. V was clipped by 0 bases and J by 0 bases, with 6 bases between them. The CDR3 consists of 14 residues. Germline CDR1 is SGHRS and CDR2 is YFSETQ. The CDR3 DNA sequence: TGCGCCAGCAGCTTGGCGGGGATGAACACTGAAGCTTTCTTT. Protein: CASSLAGMNTEAFF.

There are a few counts of this clone. The chain links TRBV2 to TRBJ1-3, with D possibly matching TRBD1 (6 bases). Germline-derived CDR1 and CDR2 are SNHLY and FYNNEI. V was pared by 6 bases and J by 2 bases, with 14 bases between. The CDR3 runs to 15 residues. In nucleotides, the CDR3 is TGTGCCAGCAGAATGGACCAGGGGCCTGGAAACACCATATATTTT. It yields the protein CASRMDQGPGNTIYF.

This clone appeared a single time. The rearrangement joins TRBV29-1 to TRBJ2-3; 8 bases line up with TRBD2. Germline V gene sequence: CDR1 SQVTM, CDR2 ANQGSEA. The CDR3 extends over 12 amino acids. Losses at the gene ends were 7 bases for V and 2 bases for J; bases not matched to a gene: 2. The chain's CDR3 is CSELAATDTQYF. In DNA, the CDR3 is TGCAGCGAACTAGCGGCCACAGATACGCAGTATTTT.

This chain links TRBV5-4 with TRBJ2-7; possibly TRBD2 for D (5 bases). The V gene lost 2 bases and the J gene lost 6 bases, with 12 bases spanning the gap. The CDR3 contains 13 residues. CDR1 is SGHNT and CDR2 is YYREEE in the germline V gene (reference sequence). The DNA of the CDR3 is TGTGCCAGCAGCTTCGGACTCTCGTCCGAGCAGTACTTC. Protein product: CASSFGLSSEQYF.

In the case of this clone: The sample holds other DNA sequences that translate to the same CDR3. V and J are TRBV12-3 or TRBV12-4 and TRBJ1-2, with D perhaps matching TRBD1 (6 bases). Deletions cut 4 bases from V and 8 bases from J, with 11 bases between. The CDR3 contains 12 residues. The CDR3 DNA sequence: TGTGCCAGCAGTTCCAGGGGTGGCGGCTACACCTTC. Its protein product is CASSSRGGGYTF.

The CDR3 sequence: CASSPDKNYGYTF. In nucleotides, the CDR3 is TGTGCCAGCAGCCCGGACAAAAACTATGGCTACACCTTC. The gene calls are TRBV7-2 and TRBJ1-2; weak D call: TRBD1 (5 bases). This CDR3 contains 13 residues. CDR1 and CDR2 from the germline V gene are SGHTA and FQGNSA. V shed 5 bases and J shed 2 bases, with 9 bases lying between them.

The chain joins TRBV28 to TRBJ1-5; 9 bases are a match to TRBD1. The V segment lost 5 bases and the J segment 6 bases; nucleotides outside the gene matches: 5. CDR3 size: 14 residues. CDR1 is MDHEN and CDR2 is SYDVKM in the germline V gene. The CDR3 reads CASSKTGGGQPQHF. For the CDR3, the DNA is TGTGCCAGCAGTAAAACAGGGGGCGGTCAGCCCCAGCATTTT.

The genes are TRBV24-1 and TRBJ2-5, with D perhaps TRBD1 (5 bases). The V gene's germline CDR1 is KGHDR and CDR2 SFDVKD. CDR3 length: 13 amino acids. Trimming cost V 8 bases and J 3 bases, with 12 bases left between them. The CDR3 DNA reads as TGTGCCACCACCCAGGGTACCGAAGAGACCCAGTACTTC. Encoded protein: CATTQGTEETQYF.

The chain has TRBV7-2 and TRBJ2-7; 7 bases map to TRBD2. V lost 0 bases and J lost 7; bases outside the gene matches: 9. The CDR3 has 15 amino acids. The germline V gene encodes CDR1 SGHTA and CDR2 FQGNSA. The CDR3 coding sequence is TGTGCCAGCAGCTTAGCCCAGCTGCGGGGGTCGGAGCAGTACTTC. Protein: CASSLAQLRGSEQYF.

The chain carries TRBV7-9 and TRBJ1-1; a possible D gene is TRBD1 (5 bases). The CDR3 extends over 13 amino acids. V shed 3 bases and J shed 7 bases, with 12 bases lying between them. The germline V gene has CDR1 SEHNR and CDR2 FQNEAQ (reference sequence). CDR3: CASSFLGGNEAFF. In nucleotides, the CDR3 is TGTGCCAGCAGCTTCCTCGGGGGGAATGAAGCTTTCTTT.

The rearrangement uses TRBV30 and TRBJ1-2, with D hard to call. The V gene lost 2 bases and the J gene lost 4 bases, with 14 bases spanning the gap. Germline lookup yields CDR1 GTSNPN and CDR2 SVGIG (reference sequence). This CDR3 is built from 14 residues. The CDR3 protein is CAWSRERLAYGYTF. The CDR3 region has the DNA TGTGCCTGGAGTCGAGAGAGGTTGGCCTATGGCTACACCTTC. Full variable domain (remainder filled in from reference TRBV30 and TRBJ1-2): SQTIHQWPATLVQPVGSPLSLECTVEGTSNPNLYWYRQAAGRGLQLLFYSVGIGQISSEVPQNLSASRPQDRQFILSSKKLLLSDSGFYLCAWSRERLAYGYTFGSGTRLTVV.

The chain recombines TRBV4-2 with TRBJ1-4, with D possibly TRBD1 on 5 matching bases. CDR3 size: 16 residues. Germline CDR1 and CDR2: LGHNA and YNFKEQ. Trimming pared 0 bases from V and 8 bases from J, leaving 16 bases between. The CDR3 protein is CASSQDHQGSGEKLFF. The CDR3, as DNA: TGTGCCAGCAGCCAAGATCATCAGGGTTCAGGAGAAAAACTGTTTTTT.

The chain is built from TRBV3-1 (or the pseudogene TRBV3-2) and TRBJ2-1, with 10 bases lining up with TRBD2. The CDR3 has 15 amino acids. V lost 2 bases, J lost 4 bases, and 2 bases stayed unmatched. The germline CDR1 and CDR2 sequences are LGHDT and YNNKEL (reference sequence). The CDR3 DNA follows: TGTGCCAGCAGCCAAAGGACTAGCGGTTACAATGAGCAGTTCTTC. It specifies CASSQRTSGYNEQFF.

This clone was counted between two and nine times. The chain employs TRBV3-1 (or the pseudogene TRBV3-2) and TRBJ2-7, with D possibly being TRBD2 (5 bases). V was shortened by 3 bases and J by 6 bases, with 12 bases between the two germline ends. CDR1 is LGHDT and CDR2 is YNNKEL in the germline V gene (reference sequence). The CDR3 loop spans 13 amino acids. The CDR3 bases are TGTGCCAGCAGCCATGGGAGAATCTCCGAGCAGTACTTC. This translates into CASSHGRISEQYF.

This clone appeared a single time. This chain links TRBV30 with TRBJ2-1; TRBD2 is a possible D gene (6 bases). V gave up 0 bases and J gave up 12 bases, with 15 bases separating them. Germline CDR1 and CDR2: GTSNPN and SVGIG (reference sequence). There are 13 residues in the CDR3. The CDR3 reads CAWSVRGAERQFF. Here the CDR3 DNA reads TGTGCCTGGAGTGTACGCGGGGCGGAAAGGCAGTTCTTC.

This clone appeared a few times. A junction end diverges from the germline sequence, so it may reflect a read error. The V and J genes are TRBV6-6 and TRBJ2-7; D unresolved. The CDR3 is 13 residues long. Germline V gives CDR1 MNHNY, CDR2 SVGAGI (reference sequence). CDR3 nucleotide sequence: TGTGCCAGCGGTTACAGTAGCTCCTACGAGCAGTACTTC. Protein: CASGYSSSYEQYF.

In this sample, this clone turned up a few times. The genes are TRBV29-1 and TRBJ1-1; TRBD1 matches 10 bases. Germline V gene sequence: CDR1 SQVTM, CDR2 ANQGSEA. Losses at the gene ends were 5 bases for V and 5 bases for J; bases not matched to a gene: 5. This CDR3 contains 13 residues. Here the CDR3 DNA reads TGCAGCGTTAAGGGACAGGGGAGGACTGAAGCTTTCTTT. Translation: CSVKGQGRTEAFF.

This clone is a singleton in its sample. The chain carries TRBV5-4 and TRBJ1-2, with 9 positions matching TRBD1. The V segment lost 1 base and the J segment 4 bases; nucleotides outside the gene matches: 11. The germline V gene encodes CDR1 SGHNT and CDR2 YYREEE (reference sequence). The CDR3 length is 17 residues. The CDR3 here is CASSLPGTGRMGYGYTF. The DNA of the CDR3 is TGTGCCAGCAGCTTGCCGGGGACAGGGCGAATGGGCTATGGCTACACCTTC.

The table lists this clone with a count of one. The V and J genes are TRBV3-1 (or the pseudogene TRBV3-2) and TRBJ2-3; tentative D call: TRBD2 (6 bases). Deletions cut 1 base from V and 2 bases from J, with 31 bases between. This CDR3 spans 22 amino acids. Per the germline V gene, CDR1 is LGHDT and CDR2 is YNNKEL (reference sequence). This chain's CDR3 is CASSQVPEEFVRRDPNTDTQYF. CDR3 in DNA: TGTGCCAGCAGCCAAGTGCCCGAAGAATTCGTACGGCGGGACCCCAACACAGATACGCAGTATTTT.

The chain links TRBV21-1 to TRBJ2-2; the table assigns TRBD1, which was not confirmed against the DNA. TRBV21-1 is a known pseudogene. The CDR3 runs to 20 residues. The CDR3 bases are TGTGCCAGCACCAAAAAACACCACGACAGGGGGTTTTTAGTGACCGGGGAGCTGTTTTTT. This encodes CASTKKHHDRGFLVTGELFF.

The gene calls are TRBV24-1 and TRBJ2-1; the match to TRBD1 covers 8 bases. This CDR3 contains 16 residues. CDR1 and CDR2 (germline): KGHDR, SFDVKD. V was pared by 4 bases and J by 7 bases, with 11 bases of the junction left unmatched. The CDR3 bases are TGTGCCACCAGTGACCCTACTTTTACAGGGGGGAATGAGCAGTTCTTC. Translated, it gives CATSDPTFTGGNEQFF.